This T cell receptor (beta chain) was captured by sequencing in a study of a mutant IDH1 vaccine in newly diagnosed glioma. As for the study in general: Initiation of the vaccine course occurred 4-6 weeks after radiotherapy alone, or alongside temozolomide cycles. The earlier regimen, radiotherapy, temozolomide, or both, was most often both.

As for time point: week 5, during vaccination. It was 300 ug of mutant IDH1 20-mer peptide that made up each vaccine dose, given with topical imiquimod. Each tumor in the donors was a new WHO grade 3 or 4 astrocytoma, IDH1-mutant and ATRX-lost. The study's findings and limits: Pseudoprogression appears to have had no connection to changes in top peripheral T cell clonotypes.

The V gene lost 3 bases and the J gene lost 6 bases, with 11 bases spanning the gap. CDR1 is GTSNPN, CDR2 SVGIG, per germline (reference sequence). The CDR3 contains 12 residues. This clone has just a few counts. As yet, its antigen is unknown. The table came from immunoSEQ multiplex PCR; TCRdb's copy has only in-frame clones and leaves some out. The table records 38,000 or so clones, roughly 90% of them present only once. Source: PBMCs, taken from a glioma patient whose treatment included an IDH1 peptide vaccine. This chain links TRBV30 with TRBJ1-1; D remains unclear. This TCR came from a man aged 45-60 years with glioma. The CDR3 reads CAWSLSGSEAFF. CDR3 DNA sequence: TGTGCCTGGAGCCTCTCTGGGTCTGAAGCTTTCTTT.